What follows are 4 T cell receptor beta chains derived from one specimen sequenced in a study of spatial heterogeneity in lung cancer. Via MiXCR, TCRdb re-called the 5' RACE reads, giving one row per CDR3 protein. Here the sample spans roughly 75,000 distinct CDR3 sequences, about an eighth being singletons. The sample's time point: sample taken at primary tumor resection. In each case, whole RNA from tumor, nontumor lung or frozen PBMC was sequenced unsorted. The sample in question was PBMCs, obtained at surgery. Receptors originate from a male donor with early-stage non-small cell lung cancer.

The J gene is TRBJ2-7, the V gene TRBV20-1; TRBD2 agrees at 9 bases. V lost 3 bases and J lost 0; bases outside the gene matches: 3. The CDR3 is 14 amino acids. The germline V gene encodes CDR1 DFQATT and CDR2 SNEGSKA (reference sequence). The CDR3 loop reads CSASSSGNSYEQYF. In nucleotides, the CDR3 is TGCAGTGCTAGCTCTAGCGGGAACTCCTACGAGCAGTACTTC.

This clonotype has more than one count but fewer than ten. The genes are TRBV5-4 and TRBJ1-1; weak D call: TRBD1 (6 bases). The V and J ends lost 4 bases and 1 base respectively, with 11 bases between them. The CDR3 totals 14 residues. The germline V gene encodes CDR1 SGHNT and CDR2 YYREEE (reference sequence). The CDR3 is CASSPQGWNTEAFF. Written as DNA, the CDR3 is TGTGCCAGCAGCCCACAGGGTTGGAACACTGAAGCTTTCTTT.

A few counts support this clonotype. This chain uses TRBV7-2 with TRBJ2-2; perhaps TRBD1 as D (5 bases). V dropped 3 bases and J dropped 11 bases, with 7 bases sitting between them. The germline CDR1 and CDR2 sequences are SGHTA and FQGNSA. This CDR3 is built from 11 residues. This chain's CDR3 is CASSLTAELFF. In nucleotides, the CDR3 is TGTGCCAGCAGCTTGACAGCCGAGCTGTTTTTT.

This chain uses TRBV7-3 with TRBJ2-5, with D hard to call. Germline CDR1 and CDR2: SGHTA and FQGTGA. The CDR3 has 14 residues. V was trimmed by 9 bases and J by 1 base, leaving 15 bases between them. DNA of the CDR3: TGTGCCAGTAGCCCGAGCCGCGCCCAAGAGACCCAGTACTTC. This gives the protein CASSPSRAQETQYF.